This is a list of T cell receptor beta chains from one sample in a study of T cells in Graves' hyperthyroidism and ophthalmopathy. TCRdb fed the multiplex PCR reads into MiXCR, producing one record per CDR3 protein. The profile shows approximately 410,000 distinct CDR3 sequences, roughly 15% of them singletons. Sequencing input: blood. These receptors were taken from a young woman with Graves' hyperthyroidism. The CDR3 runs from the conserved cysteine through the conserved F or W. The order of the fields is clone size, V gene, J gene, D gene, CDR3 protein, CDR3 DNA. The D gene is left open where the match is weak. The size entry is marked missing in some rows and otherwise reads once, few, many or a size class.

few,TRBV19,TRBJ2-6,TRBD1,CASSNKVGTGGAGANVLTF,TGTGCCAGTAGTAACAAAGTGGGGACAGGGGGCGCTGGGGCCAACGTCCTGACTTTC
NA,TRBV12-3/TRBV12-4,TRBJ2-7,TRBD2,CASSKSGRAYEQYF,TGTGCCAGCAGTAAAAGCGGGAGGGCCTACGAGCAGTACTTC
many,TRBV7-8,TRBJ2-3,NA,CASSLFPGTNTDTQYF,TGTGCCAGCAGCTTATTTCCCGGGACAAACACAGATACGCAGTATTTT
NA,TRBV29-1,TRBJ2-2,NA,CSVRSSGLNTGELFF,TGCAGCGTTCGAAGCTCAGGGTTGAACACCGGGGAGCTGTTTTTT
few,TRBV19,TRBJ2-2,NA,CASSRAGGYTGELFF,TGTGCCAGTAGTAGAGCAGGGGGGTACACCGGGGAGCTGTTTTTT
NA,TRBV5-1,TRBJ2-3,TRBD2,CASSPSTSGRTDTQYF,TGCGCCAGCAGCCCTTCGACTAGCGGGAGAACAGATACGCAGTATTTT
few,TRBV18,TRBJ2-5,NA,CASSPRVVREETQYF,TGTGCCAGCTCACCACGGGTCGTTAGAGAAGAGACCCAGTACTTC
NA,TRBV20-1,TRBJ2-3,TRBD2,CSASELAGGGDTQYF,TGCAGTGCTAGCGAACTAGCGGGTGGGGGGGATACGCAGTATTTT
many,TRBV7-6,TRBJ2-1,NA,CASSLVGGGGSYNEQFF,TGTGCCAGCAGCTTGGTCGGAGGAGGTGGTTCCTACAATGAGCAGTTCTTC
many,TRBV10-3,TRBJ1-2,TRBD1,CAITETGQGGYTF,TGTGCCATCACTGAGACAGGGCAGGGTGGCTACACCTTC
few,TRBV27,TRBJ2-2,TRBD2,CASQPAGANTGELFF,TGTGCCAGTCAACCAGCGGGAGCGAACACCGGGGAGCTGTTTTTT
many,TRBV20-1,TRBJ2-5,NA,CSARDGVGGTQYF,TGCAGTGCTAGAGACGGCGTCGGAGGGACCCAGTACTTC
medium-sized,TRBV2,TRBJ1-1,NA,CASSSDSPEAFF,TGTGCCAGCAGTTCGGACAGCCCTGAAGCTTTCTTT
many,TRBV3-1,TRBJ1-5,TRBD1,CASSRTGINQPQHF,TGTGCCAGCAGCCGGACAGGGATCAATCAGCCCCAGCATTTT
few,TRBV11-1,TRBJ2-5,TRBD2,CASSSKTSGSWVETQYF,TGTGCCAGCAGCTCTAAGACTAGCGGGAGTTGGGTAGAGACCCAGTACTTC
NA,TRBV6-1,TRBJ1-1,NA,CASSKYRAAGNTEAFF,TGTGCCAGCAGTAAATACAGGGCCGCCGGGAACACTGAAGCTTTCTTT
NA,TRBV9,TRBJ2-5,TRBD2,CASSVGAGGKGETQYF,TGTGCCAGCAGCGTGGGGGCGGGGGGGAAGGGGGAGACCCAGTACTTC